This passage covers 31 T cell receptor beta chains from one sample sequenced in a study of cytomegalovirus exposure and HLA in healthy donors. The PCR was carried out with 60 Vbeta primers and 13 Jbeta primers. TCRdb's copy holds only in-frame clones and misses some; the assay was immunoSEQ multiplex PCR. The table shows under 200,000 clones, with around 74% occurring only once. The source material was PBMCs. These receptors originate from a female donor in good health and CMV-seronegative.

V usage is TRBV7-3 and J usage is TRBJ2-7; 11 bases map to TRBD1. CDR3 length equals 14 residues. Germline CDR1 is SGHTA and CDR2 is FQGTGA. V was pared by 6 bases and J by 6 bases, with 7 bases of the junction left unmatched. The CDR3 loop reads CASSSPGTGGEQYF. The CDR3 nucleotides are TGTGCCAGCAGTAGCCCCGGGACAGGGGGCGAGCAGTACTTC.

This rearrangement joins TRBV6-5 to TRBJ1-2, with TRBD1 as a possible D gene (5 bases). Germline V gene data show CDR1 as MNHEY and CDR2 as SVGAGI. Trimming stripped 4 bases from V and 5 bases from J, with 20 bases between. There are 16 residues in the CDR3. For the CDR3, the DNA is TGTGCCAGCAGTTCCTTCGGCCGGACAAGAGTATATGGCTACACCTTC. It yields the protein CASSSFGRTRVYGYTF.

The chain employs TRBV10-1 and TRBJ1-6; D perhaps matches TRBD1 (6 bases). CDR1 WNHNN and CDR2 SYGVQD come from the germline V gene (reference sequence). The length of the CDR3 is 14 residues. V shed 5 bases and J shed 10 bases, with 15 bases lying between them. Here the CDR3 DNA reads TGCGCCAGCAGTAACCAGGGGAGGGAGTCACCCCTCCACTTT. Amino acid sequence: CASSNQGRESPLHF.

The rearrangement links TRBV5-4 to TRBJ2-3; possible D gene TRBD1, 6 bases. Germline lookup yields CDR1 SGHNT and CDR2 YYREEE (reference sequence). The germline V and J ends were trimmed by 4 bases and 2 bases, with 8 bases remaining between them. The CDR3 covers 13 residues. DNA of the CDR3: TGTGCCAGCAGCCGGGACAACACAGATACGCAGTATTTT. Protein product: CASSRDNTDTQYF.

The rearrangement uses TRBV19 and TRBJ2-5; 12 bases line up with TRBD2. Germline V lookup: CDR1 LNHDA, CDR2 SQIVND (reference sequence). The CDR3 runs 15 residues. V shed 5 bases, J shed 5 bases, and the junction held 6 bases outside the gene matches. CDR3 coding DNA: TGTGCCAGTAGTGTCGGGACTAGCGGGTGGGAGACCCAGTACTTC. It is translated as CASSVGTSGWETQYF.

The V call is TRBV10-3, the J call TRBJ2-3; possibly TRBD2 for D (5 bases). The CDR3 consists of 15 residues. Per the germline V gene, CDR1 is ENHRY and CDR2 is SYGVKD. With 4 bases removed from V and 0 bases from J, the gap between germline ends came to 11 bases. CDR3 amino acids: CAISVGLASTDTQYF. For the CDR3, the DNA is TGTGCCATCAGTGTTGGACTCGCTAGCACAGATACGCAGTATTTT.

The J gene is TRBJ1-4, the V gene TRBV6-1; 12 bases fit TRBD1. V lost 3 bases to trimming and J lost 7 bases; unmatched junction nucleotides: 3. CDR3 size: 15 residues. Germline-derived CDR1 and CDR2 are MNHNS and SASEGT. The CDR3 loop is CASSDGDRGLEKLFF. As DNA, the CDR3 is TGTGCCAGCAGTGATGGGGACAGGGGGCTTGAAAAACTGTTTTTT.

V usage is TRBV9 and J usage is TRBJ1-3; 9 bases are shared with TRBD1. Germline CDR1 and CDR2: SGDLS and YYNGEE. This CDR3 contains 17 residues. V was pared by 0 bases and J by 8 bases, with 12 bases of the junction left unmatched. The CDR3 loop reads CASSVVPGQGGSDTIYF. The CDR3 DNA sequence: TGTGCCAGCAGCGTAGTACCGGGACAGGGAGGTTCGGACACCATATATTTT.

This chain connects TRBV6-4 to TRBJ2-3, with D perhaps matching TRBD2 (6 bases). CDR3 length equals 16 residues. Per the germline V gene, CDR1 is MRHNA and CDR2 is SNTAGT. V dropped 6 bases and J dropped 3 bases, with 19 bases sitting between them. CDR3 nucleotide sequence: TGTGCCAGCAGCTCTACCGGGACTCCCGGTACAGATACGCAGTATTTT. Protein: CASSSTGTPGTDTQYF.

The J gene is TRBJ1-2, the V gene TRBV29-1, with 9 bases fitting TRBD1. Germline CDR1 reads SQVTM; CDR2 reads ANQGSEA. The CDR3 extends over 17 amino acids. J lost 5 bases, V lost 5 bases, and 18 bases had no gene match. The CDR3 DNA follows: TGCAGCGTTTCAGCCCGGGACAGGGATCCAGCCTCATATGGCTACACCTTC. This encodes CSVSARDRDPASYGYTF.

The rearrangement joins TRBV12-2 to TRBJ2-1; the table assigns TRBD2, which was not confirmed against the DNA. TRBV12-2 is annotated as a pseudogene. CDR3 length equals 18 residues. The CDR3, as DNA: TGTGCAAGTCGCTTAGCGGGAATTGGGACTAGCGGGAGGATTGAGCAGTTCTTC. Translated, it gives CASRLAGIGTSGRIEQFF.

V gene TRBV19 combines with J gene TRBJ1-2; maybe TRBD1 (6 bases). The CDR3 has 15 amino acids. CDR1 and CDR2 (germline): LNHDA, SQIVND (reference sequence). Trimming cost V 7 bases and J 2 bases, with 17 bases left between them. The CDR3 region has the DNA TGTGCCAGTACCCCGCGGGCAGGGGACAACTATGGCTACACCTTC. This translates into CASTPRAGDNYGYTF.

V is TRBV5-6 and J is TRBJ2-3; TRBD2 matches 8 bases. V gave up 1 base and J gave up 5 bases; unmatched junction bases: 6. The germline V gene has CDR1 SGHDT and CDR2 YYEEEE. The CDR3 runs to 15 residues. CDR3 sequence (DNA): TGTGCCAGCAGCTTGAACGGACTAGCACAAGATACGCAGTATTTT. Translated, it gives CASSLNGLAQDTQYF.

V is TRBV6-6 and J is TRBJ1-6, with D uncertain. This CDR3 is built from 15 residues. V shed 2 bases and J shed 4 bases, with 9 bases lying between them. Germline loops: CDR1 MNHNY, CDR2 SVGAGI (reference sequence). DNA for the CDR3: TGTGCCAGCAGTTACCGGGAGGAATATAATTCACCCCTCCACTTT. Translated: CASSYREEYNSPLHF.

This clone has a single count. The CDR3 bases are TGTGCCAGTACCCTAGCGACAGGGGGGATGAACACTGAAGCTTTCTTT. As protein: CASTLATGGMNTEAFF. The chain couples TRBV19 to TRBJ1-1, with 9 positions matching TRBD1. V lost 7 bases and J lost 0; bases outside the gene matches: 9. Germline assignment: CDR1 LNHDA and CDR2 SQIVND (reference sequence). The CDR3 is 16 residues long.

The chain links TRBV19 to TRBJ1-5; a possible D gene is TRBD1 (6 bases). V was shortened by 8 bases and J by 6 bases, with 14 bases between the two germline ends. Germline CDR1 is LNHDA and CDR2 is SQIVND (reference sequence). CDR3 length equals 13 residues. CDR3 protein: CASAPQGSQPQHF. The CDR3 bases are TGTGCCAGTGCCCCGCAGGGGAGTCAGCCCCAGCATTTT.

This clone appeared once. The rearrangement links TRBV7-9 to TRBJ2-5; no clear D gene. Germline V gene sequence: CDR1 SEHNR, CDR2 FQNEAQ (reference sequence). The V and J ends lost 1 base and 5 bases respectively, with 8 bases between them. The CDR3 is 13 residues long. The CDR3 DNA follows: TGTGCCAGCAGCTTAGGCCAGGCGGAGACCCAGTACTTC. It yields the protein CASSLGQAETQYF.

Here the CDR3 DNA reads TGTGCCAGTAGTATGGGGACTAGCGGGGAAAGGAATCCCAAAAACATTCAGTACTTC. Translation: CASSMGTSGERNPKNIQYF. This chain uses TRBV19 with TRBJ2-4; 13 bases agree with TRBD2. Germline CDR1 is LNHDA and CDR2 is SQIVND (reference sequence). The CDR3 contains 19 residues. V lost 3 bases to trimming and J lost 2 bases; unmatched junction nucleotides: 10.

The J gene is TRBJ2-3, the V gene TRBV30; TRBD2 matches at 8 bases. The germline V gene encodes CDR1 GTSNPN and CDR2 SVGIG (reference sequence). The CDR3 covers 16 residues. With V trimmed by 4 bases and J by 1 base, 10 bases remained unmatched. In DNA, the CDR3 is TGTGCCTGGAACTGGGGCAGCGGGGGCGGCACAGATACGCAGTATTTT. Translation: CAWNWGSGGGTDTQYF.

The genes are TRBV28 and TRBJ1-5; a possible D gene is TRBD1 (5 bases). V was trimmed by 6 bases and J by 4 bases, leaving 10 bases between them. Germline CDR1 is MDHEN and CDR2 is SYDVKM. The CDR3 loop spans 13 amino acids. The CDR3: CASREGPNQPQHF. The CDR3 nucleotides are TGTGCCAGCAGGGAGGGGCCGAATCAGCCCCAGCATTTT.

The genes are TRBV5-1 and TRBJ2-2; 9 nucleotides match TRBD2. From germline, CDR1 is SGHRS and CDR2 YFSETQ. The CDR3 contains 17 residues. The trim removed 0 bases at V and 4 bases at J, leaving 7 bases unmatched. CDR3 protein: CASSLAGGRGSTGELFF. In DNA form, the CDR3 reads TGCGCCAGCAGCTTGGCCGGCGGGAGGGGGAGCACCGGGGAGCTGTTTTTT.

CDR3 loop: CASSQDTSYHEQYF. The CDR3, as DNA: TGCGCCAGCAGCCAAGATACTAGCTACCACGAGCAGTACTTC. The chain is built from TRBV4-1 and TRBJ2-7, with D perhaps matching TRBD2 (6 bases). The germline V gene has CDR1 MGHRA and CDR2 YSYEKL. The CDR3 extends over 14 amino acids. Trimming left V 0 bases short and J 5 bases short, with 11 bases between.

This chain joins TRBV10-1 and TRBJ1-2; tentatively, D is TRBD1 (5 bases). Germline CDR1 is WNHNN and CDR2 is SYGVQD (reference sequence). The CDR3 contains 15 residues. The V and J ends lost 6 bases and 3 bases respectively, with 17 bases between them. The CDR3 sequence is CASRSVRGNDYGYTF. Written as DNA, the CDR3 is TGCGCCAGCAGATCGGTCCGGGGGAATGACTATGGCTACACCTTC.

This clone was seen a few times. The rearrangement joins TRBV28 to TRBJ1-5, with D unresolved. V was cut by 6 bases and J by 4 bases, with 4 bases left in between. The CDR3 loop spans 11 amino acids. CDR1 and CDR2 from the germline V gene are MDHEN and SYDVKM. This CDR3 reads CASSQNQPQHF. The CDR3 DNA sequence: TGTGCCAGCAGCCAGAATCAGCCCCAGCATTTT.

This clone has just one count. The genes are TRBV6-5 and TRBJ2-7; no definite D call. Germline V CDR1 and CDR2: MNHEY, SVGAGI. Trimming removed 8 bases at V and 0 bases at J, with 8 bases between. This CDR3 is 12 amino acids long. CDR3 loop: CASSTDSYEQYF. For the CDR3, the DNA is TGTGCCAGCTCAACTGACTCCTACGAGCAGTACTTC.

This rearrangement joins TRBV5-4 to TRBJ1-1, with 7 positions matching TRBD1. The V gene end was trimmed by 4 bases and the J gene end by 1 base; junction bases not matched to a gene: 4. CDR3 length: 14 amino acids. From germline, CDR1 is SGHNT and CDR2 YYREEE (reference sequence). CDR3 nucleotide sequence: TGTGCCAGCAGCAACCGACAGGGGAACACTGAAGCTTTCTTT. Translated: CASSNRQGNTEAFF.

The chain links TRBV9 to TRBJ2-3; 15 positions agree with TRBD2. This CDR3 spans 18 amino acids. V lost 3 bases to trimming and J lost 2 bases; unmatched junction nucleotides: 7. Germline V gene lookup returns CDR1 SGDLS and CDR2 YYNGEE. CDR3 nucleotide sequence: TGTGCCAGCAGCGCGCCTGGACTAGCGGGGGGGTTCACAGATACGCAGTATTTT. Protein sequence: CASSAPGLAGGFTDTQYF.

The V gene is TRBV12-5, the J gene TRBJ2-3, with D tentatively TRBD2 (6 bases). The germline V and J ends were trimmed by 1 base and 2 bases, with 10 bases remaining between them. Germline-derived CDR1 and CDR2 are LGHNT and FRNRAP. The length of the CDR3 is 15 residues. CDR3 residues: CASGLGGAPTDTQYF. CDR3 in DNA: TGTGCTAGTGGTTTGGGCGGGGCGCCCACAGATACGCAGTATTTT.

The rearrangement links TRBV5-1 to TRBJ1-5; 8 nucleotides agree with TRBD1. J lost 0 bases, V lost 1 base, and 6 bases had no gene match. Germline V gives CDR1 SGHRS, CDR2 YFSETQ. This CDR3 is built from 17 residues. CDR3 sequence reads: CASSLSPTGDSNQPQHF. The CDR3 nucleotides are TGCGCCAGCAGCTTGAGTCCGACAGGGGATAGCAATCAGCCCCAGCATTTT.

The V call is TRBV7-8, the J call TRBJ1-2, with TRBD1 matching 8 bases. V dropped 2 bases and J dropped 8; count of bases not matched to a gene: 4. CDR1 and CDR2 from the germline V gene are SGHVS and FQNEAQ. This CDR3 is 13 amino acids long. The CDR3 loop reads CASSLQGASGYTF. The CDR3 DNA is TGTGCCAGCAGCTTACAGGGGGCGAGCGGCTACACCTTC.

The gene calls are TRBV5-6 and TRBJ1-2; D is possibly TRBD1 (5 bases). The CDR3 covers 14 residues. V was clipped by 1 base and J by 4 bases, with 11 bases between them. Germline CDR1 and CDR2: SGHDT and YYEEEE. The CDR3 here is CASSLRRGSYGYTF. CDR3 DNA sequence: TGTGCCAGCAGCTTGAGGCGGGGGAGCTATGGCTACACCTTC.